The 29 T cell receptor beta chains reported below all come from one sample, sequenced in a study of CD8 T cells in Susac syndrome. Random hexamers served to reverse transcribe roughly 0.5 to 1 ug RNA. From the immunoSEQ multiplex PCR reads, TCRdb called clonotypes with MiXCR, one entry per CDR3 protein. The profile shows around 130,000 distinct CDR3 sequences, nearly 95% of them singletons. The specimen was CD4+ T cells from PBMCs. These receptors all stem from a human donor in good health.

The rearrangement uses TRBV3-1 and TRBJ2-1; D ambiguous. Germline CDR1 reads LGHDT; CDR2 reads YNNKEL (reference sequence). The CDR3 spans 14 residues. The V end lost 0 bases, the J end lost 5 bases, and 8 bases lay between the germline ends. CDR3 DNA: TGTGCCAGCAGCCAAGAAGACTCTAACAATGAGCAGTTCTTC. It yields the protein CASSQEDSNNEQFF.

The V call is TRBV6-1, the J call TRBJ2-5; unclear D gene. CDR1 and CDR2 from the germline V gene are MNHNS and SASEGT. Trimming left V 8 bases short and J 5 bases short, with 6 bases between. The CDR3 is 10 residues long. CDR3 DNA sequence: TGTGCCAGCCGCGGCGAGACCCAGTACTTC. Amino acids: CASRGETQYF.

V usage is TRBV5-1 and J usage is TRBJ2-5, with D possibly being TRBD1 or TRBD2 (5 bases each). V lost 6 bases, J lost 5 bases, and 17 bases lay in between. The CDR3 extends over 14 amino acids. CDR1 SGHRS and CDR2 YFSETQ come from the germline V gene. The CDR3, as DNA: TGCGCCAGCAAACCGGGGCAGCTCGGGGAGACCCAGTACTTC. Amino acid sequence: CASKPGQLGETQYF. The entire variable domain, with the rest obtained from reference TRBV5-1 and TRBJ2-5, is as follows: KAGVTQTPRYLIKTRGQQVTLSCSPISGHRSVSWYQQTPGQGLQFLFEYFSETQRNKGNFPGRFSGRQFSNSRSEMNVSTLELGDSALYLCASKPGQLGETQYFGPGTRLLVL.

The rearrangement joins TRBV29-1 to TRBJ2-3, with D uncertain. The CDR3 totals 12 residues. The germline CDR1 and CDR2 sequences are SQVTM and ANQGSEA. With 4 bases removed from V and 6 bases from J, the gap between germline ends came to 11 bases. CDR3 region: CSVVRVADTQYF. The DNA for the CDR3 is TGCAGCGTTGTAAGAGTGGCTGATACGCAGTATTTT.

This chain uses TRBV7-9 with TRBJ2-3, with D possibly being TRBD1 (5 bases). V was trimmed by 5 bases and J by 4 bases, leaving 10 bases between them. In germline, CDR1 is SEHNR, CDR2 FQNEAQ (reference sequence). The CDR3 extends over 13 amino acids. The CDR3 is CASSPGAPDTQYF. In DNA form, the CDR3 reads TGTGCCAGCAGCCCTGGGGCTCCAGATACGCAGTATTTT.

The chain couples TRBV6-5 to TRBJ2-2, with TRBD2 identical over 12 bases. CDR1 MNHEY and CDR2 SVGAGI come from the germline V gene. The CDR3 sequence is 16 residues long. The V and J ends lost 3 bases and 6 bases, in that order; junction bases with no gene match: 5. The CDR3 region has the DNA TGTGCCAGCAGTTATCCTCTAGCGGGAGGGCCCGGGGAGCTGTTTTTT. Translation gives CASSYPLAGGPGELFF.

This clonotype occurred a few times. The chain is built from TRBV6-5 and TRBJ1-1; D is uncertain. Germline V gene data show CDR1 as MNHEY and CDR2 as SVGAGI. The CDR3 loop spans 13 amino acids. V was pared by 2 bases and J by 6 bases, with 10 bases between. This CDR3 reads CASSYRRGSEAFF. The CDR3 DNA reads TGTGCCAGCAGTTACAGAAGAGGGTCTGAAGCTTTCTTT.

The chain links TRBV28 to TRBJ2-1; no reliable D call. The CDR3 runs 11 residues. The V gene's germline CDR1 is MDHEN and CDR2 SYDVKM. V was clipped by 3 bases and J by 8 bases, with 5 bases between them. The DNA of the CDR3 is TGTGCCAGCAGTTTTAGGGATGAGCAGTTCTTC. Its translation: CASSFRDEQFF. Together with reference TRBV28 and TRBJ2-1, the CDR3 gives the full variable domain: DVKVTQSSRYLVKRTGEKVFLECVQDMDHENMFWYRQDPGLGLRLIYFSYDVKMKEKGDIPEGYSVSREKKERFSLILESASTNQTSMYLCASSFRDEQFFGPGTRLTVL.

The CDR3 sequence is CATSDSGTGLYNEQFF. The CDR3 DNA sequence: TGTGCCACCAGTGATTCCGGGACAGGTCTCTACAATGAGCAGTTCTTC. The V gene is TRBV24-1, the J gene TRBJ2-1; 8 nucleotides line up with TRBD1. The CDR3 is 16 residues long. Germline CDR1 is KGHDR and CDR2 is SFDVKD. J was trimmed by 3 bases and V by 2 bases; bases with no gene match: 5.

The chain couples TRBV20-1 to TRBJ1-1, with a tentative D call TRBD1 (6 bases). The V gene's germline CDR1 is DFQATT and CDR2 SNEGSKA (reference sequence). The CDR3 is 12 residues long. Trimming took off 4 bases at V and 7 bases at J, with 13 bases between the two ends. The chain's CDR3 is CSAKRQANEAFF. CDR3 DNA sequence: TGCAGTGCTAAACGACAGGCTAATGAAGCTTTCTTT.

The chain carries TRBV29-1 and TRBJ1-6; D is perhaps TRBD1 (5 bases). The CDR3 has 13 amino acids. Germline CDR1 and CDR2: SQVTM and ANQGSEA. Trimming left V 4 bases short and J 6 bases short, with 10 bases between. As DNA, the CDR3 is TGCAGCGTTGGGGGGACGCCTAATTCACCCCTCCACTTT. Amino acid sequence: CSVGGTPNSPLHF.

This clonotype was observed a single time. V gene TRBV9 combines with J gene TRBJ2-5; D gene unclear. CDR1 and CDR2 (germline): SGDLS, YYNGEE. Trimming stripped 2 bases from V and 5 bases from J, with 10 bases between. The CDR3 extends over 13 amino acids. The CDR3 is CASSVGVRETQYF. The CDR3 DNA sequence: TGTGCCAGCAGCGTTGGGGTGAGGGAGACCCAGTACTTC. The full variable domain, completed using reference TRBV9 and TRBJ2-5, is DSGVTQTPKHLITATGQRVTLRCSPRSGDLSVYWYQQSLDQGLQFLIQYYNGEERAKGNILERFSAQQFPDLHSELNLSSLELGDSALYFCASSVGVRETQYFGPGTRLLVL.

The rearrangement links TRBV9 to TRBJ1-5; 7 bases align to TRBD1. V was clipped by 2 bases and J by 5 bases; unmatched bases: 7. CDR1 and CDR2 (germline): SGDLS, YYNGEE. The CDR3 spans 15 residues. This CDR3 reads CASSVTGSTDQPQHF. In DNA, the CDR3 is TGTGCCAGCAGCGTGACAGGGAGTACCGATCAGCCCCAGCATTTT.

The chain couples TRBV2 to TRBJ2-5; 10 bases are a match to TRBD2. Germline CDR1 and CDR2: SNHLY and FYNNEI. The CDR3 loop spans 14 amino acids. J gave up 4 bases and V 10 bases, and 9 bases lay outside the gene matches. Written as DNA, the CDR3 is TGTGCCACCCGTCGGCGACTAGCGGGAGAGACCCAGTACTTC. It specifies CATRRRLAGETQYF.

This sequence joins TRBV3-1 and TRBJ1-2, with a tentative D call TRBD1 (5 bases). The V end lost 4 bases, the J end lost 3 bases, and 12 bases lay between the germline ends. The CDR3 length is 14 residues. The germline V gene has CDR1 LGHDT and CDR2 YNNKEL (reference sequence). The CDR3 DNA follows: TGTGCCAGCAGCCCCGTTAGGGGTGACTATGGCTACACCTTC. Residues: CASSPVRGDYGYTF.

The chain is built from TRBV21-1 and TRBJ1-1; TRBD1, the table's D call, was not compared with the DNA. TRBV21-1 is a recognized pseudogene. The CDR3 sequence is 14 residues long. The CDR3 is CASSRGTGNTEAFF. CDR3 sequence (DNA): TGTGCCAGCAGCAGAGGGACAGGAAACACTGAAGCTTTCTTT.

This chain connects TRBV30 to TRBJ2-2; the D is unclear. This CDR3 contains 14 residues. Trimming took off 2 bases at V and 0 bases at J, with 7 bases between the two ends. The germline V gene encodes CDR1 GTSNPN and CDR2 SVGIG (reference sequence). The CDR3 DNA is TGTGCCTGGAGTTTTTCTCCGAACACCGGGGAGCTGTTTTTT. Translated: CAWSFSPNTGELFF. Full variable domain (remainder filled in from reference TRBV30 and TRBJ2-2): SQTIHQWPATLVQPVGSPLSLECTVEGTSNPNLYWYRQAAGRGLQLLFYSVGIGQISSEVPQNLSASRPQDRQFILSSKKLLLSDSGFYLCAWSFSPNTGELFFGEGSRLTVL.

The V call is TRBV12-3 or TRBV12-4, the J call TRBJ1-1; D gene ambiguous. V was clipped by 0 bases and J by 0 bases, with 14 bases between them. The CDR3 covers 17 residues. The CDR3 region has the DNA TGTGCCAGCAGTTTAGCGCTGGTCAGGAGGCTGAACACTGAAGCTTTCTTT. Its protein product is CASSLALVRRLNTEAFF.

The rearrangement joins TRBV6-6 to TRBJ2-7; D is unresolved. The CDR3 length is 14 residues. Trimming stripped 0 bases from V and 2 bases from J, with 8 bases between. The V gene's germline CDR1 is MNHNY and CDR2 SVGAGI (reference sequence). The CDR3 nucleotides are TGTGCCAGCAGTTACTCGACCGCCACCTACGAGCAGTACTTC. Translated, it gives CASSYSTATYEQYF.

The V and J genes are TRBV20-1 and TRBJ2-1; 7 bases are a match to TRBD1. The CDR3 totals 13 residues. The germline CDR1 and CDR2 sequences are DFQATT and SNEGSKA (reference sequence). V shed 3 bases, J shed 8 bases, and the junction held 7 bases outside the gene matches. This chain's CDR3 is CSARRGRVDEQFF. CDR3 sequence (DNA): TGCAGTGCTAGGAGGGGGCGAGTCGATGAGCAGTTCTTC.

This rearrangement joins TRBV7-9 to TRBJ2-7; D might be TRBD2 (5 bases). This CDR3 comprises 15 residues. Deletions cut 5 bases from V and 0 bases from J, with 14 bases between. CDR1 is SEHNR, CDR2 FQNEAQ, per germline (reference sequence). Written as DNA, the CDR3 is TGTGCCAGCAGCCTACTAGGACTTAACTCCTACGAGCAGTACTTC. Its translation: CASSLLGLNSYEQYF.

This chain's CDR3 is CASSLANRVGGYTF. In DNA form, the CDR3 reads TGTGCCAGCAGCTTAGCGAACAGGGTCGGAGGCTACACCTTC. The chain is built from TRBV7-2 and TRBJ1-2; maybe TRBD1 (6 bases). This CDR3 contains 14 residues. Germline V gives CDR1 SGHTA, CDR2 FQGNSA. V gave up 0 bases and J gave up 8 bases, with 13 bases separating them.

V and J are TRBV15 and TRBJ2-7; no clear D. This CDR3 is built from 14 residues. The V end lost 0 bases, the J end lost 0 bases, and 6 bases lay between the germline ends. Looked up from germline, CDR1 is LNHNV and CDR2 is YYDKDF (reference sequence). CDR3 amino acids: CATSRDKGSYEQYF. The CDR3 DNA is TGTGCCACCAGCAGAGACAAGGGCTCCTACGAGCAGTACTTC. Full variable domain (outside the CDR3, taken from reference TRBV15 and TRBJ2-7): DAMVIQNPRYQVTQFGKPVTLSCSQTLNHNVMYWYQQKSSQAPKLLFHYYDKDFNNEADTPDNFQSRRPNTSFCFLDIRSPGLGDTAMYLCATSRDKGSYEQYFGPGTRLTVT.

The genes are TRBV5-1 and TRBJ2-1; D perhaps matches TRBD2 (6 bases). Germline values: CDR1 SGHRS, CDR2 YFSETQ. This CDR3 spans 18 amino acids. V lost 0 bases to trimming and J lost 5 bases, with 21 bases between them. The CDR3 spells CASSLELSGSKTNNEQFF. Here the CDR3 DNA reads TGCGCCAGCAGCTTGGAACTTAGCGGATCCAAAACCAACAATGAGCAGTTCTTC.

The chain carries TRBV4-1 and TRBJ2-2, with TRBD2 identical over 8 bases. Germline loops: CDR1 MGHRA, CDR2 YSYEKL. The CDR3 consists of 19 residues. With V trimmed by 0 bases and J by 5 bases, 14 bases remained unmatched. The CDR3 sequence is CASSQDPRTGGPQTGELFF. In nucleotides, the CDR3 is TGCGCCAGCAGCCAAGACCCAAGGACGGGAGGGCCGCAAACCGGGGAGCTGTTTTTT.

The gene calls are TRBV29-1 and TRBJ2-7; TRBD1 matches at 7 bases. V lost 6 bases to trimming and J lost 4 bases; unmatched junction nucleotides: 3. Germline CDR1 and CDR2: SQVTM and ANQGSEA. CDR3 length equals 11 residues. For the CDR3, the DNA is TGCAGCGTGAAACAGGGGTACGAGCAGTACTTC. Translating gives CSVKQGYEQYF.

The chain joins TRBV9 to TRBJ2-7, with no clear D. This CDR3 region has 15 residues. Germline CDR1 reads SGDLS; CDR2 reads YYNGEE. Between the trimmed V and J ends, which lost 0 bases and 5 bases, there was a span of 15 bases. CDR3 nucleotide sequence: TGTGCCAGCAGCGTAGACGTACGCCCTTTGAACGAGCAGTACTTC. It specifies CASSVDVRPLNEQYF.

The V call is TRBV20-1, the J call TRBJ1-5, with 8 positions matching TRBD1. The CDR3 contains 14 residues. Germline CDR1 and CDR2: DFQATT and SNEGSKA (reference sequence). V was clipped by 6 bases and J by 3 bases; unmatched bases: 7. The CDR3 loop reads CSAAGQGNNQPQHF. In nucleotides, the CDR3 is TGCAGTGCAGCCGGACAGGGTAACAATCAGCCCCAGCATTTT.

This clonotype was counted a single time. The chain links TRBV19 to TRBJ1-5; 8 bases are a match to TRBD1. Losses at the gene ends were 2 bases for V and 6 bases for J; bases not matched to a gene: 0. The CDR3 covers 13 residues. Germline CDR1 is LNHDA and CDR2 is SQIVND (reference sequence). CDR3 protein: CASSIQGAQPQHF. Here the CDR3 DNA reads TGTGCCAGTAGTATACAGGGGGCTCAGCCCCAGCATTTT.